The rows below give T cell receptor beta chains drawn from one sample of a study of technical replicates of blood from four donors. Method: immunoSEQ multiplex PCR; TCRdb's copy keeps in-frame clones and lacks some. The table lists about 80,000 clones, around 90% of them singletons. Sequenced: T cells isolated from PBMCs. Source of these receptors: a human donor in good health. The CDR3 runs from the conserved cysteine through the conserved F or W. A D gene is named only where the DNA matches it firmly. Not every row has a clone size; where given, it reads once, few, many or a size class.

>TRBV18|TRBJ1-4|few|15|NA
CASSRTATTNEKLFF
TGTGCCAGCTCACGGACAGCGACAACTAATGAAAAACTGTTTTTT
>TRBV27|TRBJ2-7|NA|15|TRBD1
CASSPGTGSGYEQYF
TGTGCCAGCAGTCCAGGGACAGGGTCGGGCTACGAGCAGTACTTC
>TRBV11-3|TRBJ2-7|once|16|TRBD2
CASSLDSGGSAYEQYF
TGTGCCAGCAGCTTAGATTCTGGCGGGAGCGCCTACGAGCAGTACTTC
>TRBV27|TRBJ2-1|NA|12|NA
CASSIQGDEQFF
TGTGCCAGCAGTATACAGGGCGATGAGCAGTTCTTC
>TRBV11-2|TRBJ2-3|NA|16|TRBD2
CASSLALAGGTDTQYF
TGTGCCAGCAGCTTAGCACTAGCGGGAGGCACAGATACGCAGTATTTT
>TRBV6-5|TRBJ2-1|NA|16|TRBD1
CASSYAGTGSYNEQFF
TGTGCCAGCAGTTATGCCGGGACAGGATCTTACAATGAGCAGTTCTTC
>TRBV28|TRBJ1-5|NA|14|NA
CASTQPTGNQPQHF
TGTGCCAGTACCCAACCGACAGGTAATCAGCCCCAGCATTTT
>TRBV2|TRBJ1-5|NA|15|TRBD1
CASRAGGAGNQPQHF
TGTGCCAGCAGAGCAGGGGGCGCGGGTAACCAGCCCCAGCATTTT
>TRBV6-1|TRBJ2-3|NA|16|TRBD2
CASSEEASGRSGTQYF
TGTGCCAGCAGTGAAGAGGCTAGCGGGAGGAGCGGTACGCAGTATTTT
>TRBV15|TRBJ2-5|NA|17|NA
CATSRETGTLFQETQYF
TGTGCCACCAGCAGAGAAACAGGGACACTATTTCAAGAGACCCAGTACTTC
>TRBV9|TRBJ1-3|NA|16|TRBD1
CASSEQGKGSGNTIYF
TGTGCCAGCAGCGAACAGGGGAAGGGCTCTGGAAACACCATATATTTT
>TRBV10-3|TRBJ2-7|NA|12|NA
CAIGPNAYEQYF
TGTGCCATCGGCCCGAATGCCTACGAGCAGTACTTC
>TRBV30|TRBJ1-4|NA|12|NA
CAWSPEYEKLFF
TGTGCCTGGAGCCCCGAGTATGAAAAACTGTTTTTT
>TRBV11-2|TRBJ2-3|NA|16|NA
CASSLDPLSSTDTQYF
TGTGCCAGCAGCTTAGATCCACTTTCTAGCACAGATACGCAGTATTTT
>TRBV7-2|TRBJ1-1|NA|14|NA
CASSQVPGNTEAFF
TGTGCCAGCAGTCAAGTTCCAGGGAACACTGAAGCTTTCTTT
>TRBV4-2|TRBJ2-7|NA|13|NA
CASSQVPSYEQYF
TGTGCCAGCAGCCAAGTACCCAGTTACGAGCAGTACTTC
>TRBV5-1|TRBJ1-4|NA|16|TRBD1
CASSWGGQGGSEKLFF
TGCGCCAGCAGCTGGGGGGGACAGGGGGGATCTGAAAAACTGTTTTTT
>TRBV2|TRBJ1-2|NA|15|TRBD1
CASSGKGQPTYGYTF
TGTGCCAGCAGTGGCAAGGGACAGCCGACCTATGGCTACACCTTC
>TRBV4-1|TRBJ2-7|NA|17|NA
CASSHKVGGPVSYEQYF
TGCGCCAGCAGCCACAAAGTGGGAGGACCTGTTTCCTACGAGCAGTACTTC
>TRBV2|TRBJ2-7|NA|14|TRBD2
CASSDTSGTYEQYF
TGTGCCAGCAGTGATACTAGCGGGACCTACGAGCAGTACTTC
>TRBV28|TRBJ2-7|NA|14|NA
CASSLEGIGYEQYF
TGTGCCAGCAGTTTGGAGGGGATCGGCTACGAGCAGTACTTC
>TRBV7-8|TRBJ2-1|NA|16|NA
CASSLARANIGYEQFF
TGTGCCAGCAGCTTAGCGCGGGCTAACATAGGGTATGAGCAGTTCTTC
>TRBV7-9|TRBJ1-5|NA|13|NA
CASSLQSNQPQHF
TGTGCCAGCAGCTTACAGAGCAATCAGCCCCAGCATTTT
>TRBV28|TRBJ1-4|once|17|TRBD1
CASSLAGGDTTNEKLFF
TGTGCCAGCAGTTTAGCAGGGGGCGATACAACTAATGAAAAACTGTTTTTT
>TRBV7-8|TRBJ2-2|NA|15|TRBD2
CASSLVAGDTGELFF
TGTGCCAGCAGCTTAGTGGCGGGAGACACCGGGGAGCTGTTTTTT
>TRBV7-8|TRBJ1-5|NA|17|TRBD1
CASSLDMWTGSNQPQHF
TGTGCCAGCAGCTTAGATATGTGGACAGGGAGCAATCAGCCCCAGCATTTT
>TRBV27|TRBJ1-5|NA|14|NA
CASSRDTGGQPQHF
TGTGCCAGCTCCCGGGACACCGGGGGGCAGCCCCAGCATTTT
>TRBV7-2|TRBJ2-7|NA|15|TRBD1
CASSLTGQPLYEQYF
TGTGCCAGCAGCCTTACGGGACAGCCCCTCTACGAGCAGTACTTC
>TRBV19|TRBJ1-1|NA|14|NA
CASSITGMNTEAFF
TGTGCCAGTAGTATCACAGGGATGAACACTGAAGCTTTCTTT
>TRBV7-9|TRBJ2-1|once|16|NA
CASSPRGGEPYNEQFF
TGTGCCAGCAGCCCTCGAGGGGGAGAGCCCTACAATGAGCAGTTCTTC
>TRBV6-6|TRBJ2-2|NA|16|TRBD2
CASSSPSGSYTGELFF
TGTGCCAGCAGTTCCCCTAGCGGGAGTTACACCGGGGAGCTGTTTTTT
>TRBV4-2|TRBJ2-5|NA|18|TRBD2
CASSQWPGAGLIKETQYF
TGTGCCAGCAGCCAATGGCCGGGAGCGGGACTTATAAAAGAGACCCAGTACTTC
>TRBV27|TRBJ1-1|NA|14|NA
CASSRNRGNTEAFF
TGTGCCAGCAGTAGAAATAGGGGGAACACTGAAGCTTTCTTT
>TRBV7-3|TRBJ1-2|NA|16|NA
CASSLGGLLGAHGYTF
TGTGCCAGCAGCTTAGGCGGGTTGCTGGGGGCGCACGGCTACACCTTC
>TRBV5-1|TRBJ2-7|NA|19|TRBD2
CASSDWGPGTSGRVYEQYF
TGCGCCAGCAGCGACTGGGGCCCCGGGACTAGCGGGAGGGTCTACGAGCAGTACTTC
>TRBV4-2|TRBJ2-3|NA|16|TRBD2
CASSHGTSGSTDTQYF
TGTGCCAGCAGCCACGGGACTAGCGGGAGCACAGATACGCAGTATTTT
>TRBV4-1|TRBJ1-1|NA|13|NA
CASSPHGNTEAFF
TGCGCCAGCAGCCCCCATGGCAACACTGAAGCTTTCTTT
>TRBV30|TRBJ2-1|NA|11|NA
CAWGGTGERFF
TGTGCCTGGGGCGGGACTGGGGAGAGGTTCTTC
>TRBV5-3|TRBJ1-1|few|14|NA
CARSFTQGGPEAFF
TGTGCCAGAAGCTTTACACAGGGTGGCCCTGAAGCTTTCTTT
>TRBV9|TRBJ1-5|once|14|NA
CASSVGGLNQPQHF
TGTGCCAGCAGCGTAGGAGGACTTAATCAGCCCCAGCATTTT
>TRBV28|TRBJ1-5|few|14|TRBD1
CASSQPGQEQPQHF
TGTGCCAGCAGCCAACCGGGACAGGAACAGCCCCAGCATTTT
>TRBV18|TRBJ1-5|once|13|NA
CASSPSTDQPQHF
TGTGCCAGCTCACCTTCGACAGATCAGCCCCAGCATTTT
>TRBV9|TRBJ1-2|NA|13|TRBD1
CASSVGQGASYTF
TGTGCCAGCAGCGTAGGCCAGGGGGCCAGCTACACCTTC
>TRBV15|TRBJ2-7|NA|13|NA
CATSIARDYEQYF
TGTGCCACCAGCATAGCGCGGGACTACGAGCAGTACTTC
>TRBV6-5|TRBJ1-1|NA|13|TRBD1
CASSPDRDTEAFF
TGTGCCAGCAGCCCTGACAGGGACACTGAAGCTTTCTTT
>TRBV13|TRBJ2-3|once|19|NA
CASSTTVERMIASTDTQYF
TGTGCCAGCAGCACAACCGTAGAGCGGATGATAGCTAGCACAGATACGCAGTATTTT
>TRBV10-3|TRBJ2-1|NA|14|NA
CAISVERTYNEQFF
TGTGCCATCAGTGTCGAGCGGACCTACAATGAGCAGTTCTTC
>TRBV5-1|TRBJ2-7|NA|16|NA
CASSFRGGERAYEQYF
TGCGCCAGCAGCTTTAGGGGGGGTGAGCGGGCCTACGAGCAGTACTTC
>TRBV5-1|TRBJ2-3|NA|14|NA
CASTLGGQLDTQYF
TGCGCCAGCACCCTGGGGGGTCAGTTAGATACGCAGTATTTT
>TRBV11-2|TRBJ2-3|NA|17|TRBD2
CASSLYLAGTGTDTQYF
TGTGCCAGCAGCTTATATCTAGCGGGAACTGGCACAGATACGCAGTATTTT
>TRBV10-3|TRBJ1-3|NA|13|NA
CAISRTGGNTIYF
TGTGCCATCAGTAGGACGGGGGGAAACACCATATATTTT
>TRBV5-5|TRBJ2-3|NA|16|TRBD2
CASSSRGTSPTDTQYF
TGTGCCAGCAGCTCCCGGGGGACTAGTCCGACAGATACGCAGTATTTT
>TRBV10-1|TRBJ2-7|NA|13|NA
CASSEYSSYEQYF
TGCGCCAGCAGTGAGTACAGCTCCTACGAGCAGTACTTC
>TRBV28|TRBJ2-7|NA|18|TRBD2
CASNLSPHRGLASYEQYF
TGTGCCAGCAACTTATCCCCTCACAGGGGACTAGCCTCCTACGAGCAGTACTTC
>TRBV4-1|TRBJ2-7|NA|17|TRBD2
CASSQPYLAGDAHEQYF
TGCGCCAGCAGCCAACCATACCTAGCGGGCGACGCCCACGAGCAGTACTTC